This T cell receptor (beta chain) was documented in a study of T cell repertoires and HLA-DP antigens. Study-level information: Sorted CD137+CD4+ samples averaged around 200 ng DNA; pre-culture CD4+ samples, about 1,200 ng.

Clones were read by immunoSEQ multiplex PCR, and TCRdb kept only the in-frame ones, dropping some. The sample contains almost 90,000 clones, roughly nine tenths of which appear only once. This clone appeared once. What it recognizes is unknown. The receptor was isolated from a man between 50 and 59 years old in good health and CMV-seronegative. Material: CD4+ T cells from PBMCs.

CDR3 amino acids: CAWSVRFGTGGDEQYF. DNA of the CDR3: TGTGCCTGGAGTGTAAGGTTCGGGACAGGGGGCGACGAGCAGTACTTC. The chain is built from TRBV30 and TRBJ2-7; 12 nucleotides agree with TRBD1. V shed 0 bases, J shed 5 bases, and the junction held 8 bases outside the gene matches. Germline loops: CDR1 GTSNPN, CDR2 SVGIG (reference sequence). The CDR3 consists of 16 residues.